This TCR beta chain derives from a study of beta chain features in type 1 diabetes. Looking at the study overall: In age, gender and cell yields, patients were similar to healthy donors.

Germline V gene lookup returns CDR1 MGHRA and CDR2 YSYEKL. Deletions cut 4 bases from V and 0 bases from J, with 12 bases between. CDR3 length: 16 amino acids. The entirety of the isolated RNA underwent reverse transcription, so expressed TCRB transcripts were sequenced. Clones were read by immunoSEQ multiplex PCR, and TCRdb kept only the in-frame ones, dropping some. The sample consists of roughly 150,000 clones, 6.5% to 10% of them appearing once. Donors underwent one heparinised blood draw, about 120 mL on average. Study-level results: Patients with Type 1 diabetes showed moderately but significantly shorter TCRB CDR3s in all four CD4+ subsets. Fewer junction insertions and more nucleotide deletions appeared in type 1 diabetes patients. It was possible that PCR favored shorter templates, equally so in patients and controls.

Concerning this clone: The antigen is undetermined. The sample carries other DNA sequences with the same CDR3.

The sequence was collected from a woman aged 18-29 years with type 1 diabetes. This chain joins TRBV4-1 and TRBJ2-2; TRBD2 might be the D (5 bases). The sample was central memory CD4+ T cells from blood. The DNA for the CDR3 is TGCGCCAGCAGCCGAGGAGAGGGCGCGAACACCGGGGAGCTGTTTTTT. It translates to CASSRGEGANTGELFF.